These 9 T cell receptor beta chains came from one sample sequenced in a study of beta chain features in type 1 diabetes. The authors reverse transcribed all of the isolated RNA, so sequencing captured expressed TCRB transcripts. Profiling relied on immunoSEQ multiplex PCR, and the TCRdb table lists in-frame clones only, not all of them. The sample shows fewer than 350,000 clones, less than 20% of them seen only once. The sample taken for sequencing was naive CD4+ T cells from blood. These receptors were collected from a woman aged 18 to 35 in good health.

V usage is TRBV13 and J usage is TRBJ1-2, with D possibly TRBD1 on 5 matching bases. V lost 0 bases and J 6 bases, leaving 11 bases between the germline ends. Germline CDR1 reads PRHDT; CDR2 reads FYEKMQ (reference sequence). The CDR3 contains 14 residues. The CDR3 sequence is CASSLGRQGNGYTF. The DNA of the CDR3 is TGTGCCAGCAGCTTAGGCCGCCAGGGTAATGGCTACACCTTC.

CDR3 residues: CASSSVGDSNEQFF. The CDR3 bases are TGTGCCAGCAGCTCTGTAGGGGACTCCAATGAGCAGTTCTTC. This rearrangement joins TRBV5-4 to TRBJ2-1; D perhaps matches TRBD2 (6 bases). The ends were cut back, 3 bases at V and 6 bases at J, with 13 bases in the middle. The germline V gene encodes CDR1 SGHNT and CDR2 YYREEE (reference sequence). The CDR3 extends over 14 amino acids.

The chain has TRBV30 and TRBJ2-1; no clear D gene. The germline CDR1 and CDR2 sequences are GTSNPN and SVGIG (reference sequence). The CDR3 has 13 amino acids. Trimming removed 4 bases at V and 8 bases at J, with 15 bases between. The CDR3 is CAWKPSEKDEQFF. The CDR3 bases are TGTGCCTGGAAGCCCAGCGAGAAGGATGAGCAGTTCTTC.

The chain has TRBV4-2 and TRBJ1-3, with a possible D match to TRBD1 (6 bases). Germline CDR1 reads LGHNA; CDR2 reads YNFKEQ. The CDR3 is 16 amino acids. V dropped 4 bases and J dropped 0 bases, with 13 bases sitting between them. Here the CDR3 DNA reads TGTGCCAGCAGCCCCAGGGACAAGCACTCTGGAAACACCATATATTTT. Encoded protein: CASSPRDKHSGNTIYF.

The chain uses TRBV5-1 and TRBJ2-1, with D possibly TRBD2 on 6 matching bases. V lost 4 bases and J lost 7, with 21 bases in between. The CDR3 loop spans 16 amino acids. The germline CDR1 and CDR2 sequences are SGHRS and YFSETQ. CDR3 in amino acids: CASSTQSGVQSNEQFF. The CDR3 DNA reads as TGCGCCAGCAGCACCCAATCGGGGGTACAGAGTAATGAGCAGTTCTTC.

The table lists this clone with a few counts. This rearrangement joins TRBV4-1 to TRBJ2-1; a weak D match, TRBD2 (5 bases). Germline loops: CDR1 MGHRA, CDR2 YSYEKL. V was cut by 3 bases and J by 0 bases, with 9 bases left in between. The CDR3 loop spans 15 amino acids. The CDR3 nucleotides read TGCGCCAGCAGCCAGCCGGCGGGCTCCTACAATGAGCAGTTCTTC. Amino acid sequence: CASSQPAGSYNEQFF.

The chain recombines TRBV30 with TRBJ2-5; the match to TRBD1 covers 8 bases. Germline-derived CDR1 and CDR2 are GTSNPN and SVGIG (reference sequence). The CDR3 totals 14 residues. J was trimmed by 5 bases and V by 0 bases; bases with no gene match: 5. As DNA, the CDR3 is TGTGCCTGGAGTGTTACAGGGGGATCGGAGACCCAGTACTTC. Translated, it gives CAWSVTGGSETQYF.

This chain links TRBV5-4 with TRBJ2-5; 8 positions agree with TRBD2. Germline loops: CDR1 SGHNT, CDR2 YYREEE (reference sequence). Trimming cost V 2 bases and J 1 base; bases outside gene matches: 4. CDR3 size: 15 residues. The CDR3 loop is CASSFGRASQETQYF. The CDR3 DNA sequence: TGTGCCAGCAGCTTCGGGAGGGCCTCCCAAGAGACCCAGTACTTC.

This clone was counted between two and nine times. V and J are TRBV20-1 and TRBJ1-1; D uncertain. The CDR3 is 11 residues long. V was pared by 2 bases and J by 2 bases, with 3 bases between. CDR1 is DFQATT and CDR2 is SNEGSKA in the germline V gene (reference sequence). CDR3 in amino acids: CSARPNTEAFF. Here the CDR3 DNA reads TGCAGTGCTAGACCAAACACTGAAGCTTTCTTT.